This passage covers 3 T cell receptor beta chains from one sample sequenced in a study of chemoradiotherapy in HPV16-positive cancers. Generated by immunoSEQ multiplex PCR, the TCRdb table keeps only in-frame clones and is missing some. Of 1,500 to 2,500 clones detected, 80% to 90% appear once; the ten largest clones hold 9.5% to 10%. The sequencing used tumor tissue, collected from a patient who underwent chemoradiotherapy. All receptors come from a human donor with HPV-associated anogenital cancer.

CDR3 loop: CASYLGGNTGELFF. In DNA, the CDR3 is TGTGCCAGCTACCTAGGGGGTAACACCGGGGAGCTGTTTTTT. This chain uses TRBV28 with TRBJ2-2, with D perhaps matching TRBD1 (6 bases). Germline V CDR1 and CDR2: MDHEN, SYDVKM. The CDR3 runs 14 residues. The germline V and J ends were trimmed by 8 bases and 2 bases, with 12 bases remaining between them.

V usage is TRBV25-1 and J usage is TRBJ1-6, with 8 bases lining up with TRBD1. CDR1 is MGHDK, CDR2 SYGVNS, per germline. The CDR3 has 14 amino acids. V gave up 6 bases and J gave up 6 bases; unmatched junction bases: 4. The chain's CDR3 is CASRDRVPNSPLHF. DNA of the CDR3: TGTGCCAGCAGGGACAGGGTTCCTAATTCACCCCTCCACTTT.

The chain carries TRBV4-2 and TRBJ2-2; TRBD2 aligns across 11 bases. Germline lookup yields CDR1 LGHNA and CDR2 YNFKEQ. This CDR3 spans 15 amino acids. Losses at the gene ends were 5 bases for V and 5 bases for J; bases not matched to a gene: 4. The CDR3 is CASSSRLAGTGELFF. CDR3 bases: TGTGCCAGCAGCTCCAGACTAGCGGGGACCGGGGAGCTGTTTTTT.